This entry features one TCR beta chain sequence. This entry belongs to a study of blood T cell repertoires in COVID-19. Study at large: Samples came from the United States, Italy and Spain, spanning acute and convalescent COVID-19.

Under the authors' procedure: Amplification from reference gene primers served as the basis for estimated nucleated cell counts. The assay was immunoSEQ multiplex PCR, and TCRdb's table has in-frame clones only and misses some. Clone size and V and J calls were adopted from that table, with D and trimming inferred from the DNA. The table has just over 90,000 clones, roughly 90% seen once. The sequencing input was peripheral blood. This TCR came from a human donor with active COVID-19. The donor label of this sample is uncertain.

The CDR3 region has the DNA TGTGCCTCAGAGCGGTGGGGAGGAAGCTATGGCTACACCTTC. Translated: CASERWGGSYGYTF. The rearrangement joins TRBV7-2 to TRBJ1-2; unclear D gene. Germline CDR1 and CDR2: SGHTA and FQGNSA. The CDR3 has 14 residues. V lost 11 bases and J lost 4, with 20 bases in between.